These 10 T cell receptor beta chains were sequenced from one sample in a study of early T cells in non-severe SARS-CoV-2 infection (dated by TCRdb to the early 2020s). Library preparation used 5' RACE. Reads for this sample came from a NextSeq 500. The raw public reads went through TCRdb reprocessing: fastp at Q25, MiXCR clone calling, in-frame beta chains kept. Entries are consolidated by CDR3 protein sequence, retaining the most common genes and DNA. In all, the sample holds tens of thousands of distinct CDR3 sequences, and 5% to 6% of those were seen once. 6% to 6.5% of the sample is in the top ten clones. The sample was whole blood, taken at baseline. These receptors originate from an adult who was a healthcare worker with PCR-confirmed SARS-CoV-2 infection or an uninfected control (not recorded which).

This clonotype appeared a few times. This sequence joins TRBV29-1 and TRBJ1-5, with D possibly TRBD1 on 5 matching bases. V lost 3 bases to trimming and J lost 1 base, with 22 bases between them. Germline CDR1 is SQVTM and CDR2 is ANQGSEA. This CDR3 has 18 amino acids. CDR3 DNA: TGCAGCGTTGATAACGCGCGGGGCCGGAGTAGAAGCAATCAGCCCCAGCATTTT. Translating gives CSVDNARGRSRSNQPQHF.

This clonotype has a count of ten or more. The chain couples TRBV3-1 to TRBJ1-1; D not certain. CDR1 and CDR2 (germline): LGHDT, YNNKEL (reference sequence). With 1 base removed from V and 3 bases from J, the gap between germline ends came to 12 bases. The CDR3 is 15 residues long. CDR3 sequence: CASSQGWAWDTEAFF. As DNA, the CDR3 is TGTGCCAGCAGCCAAGGGTGGGCCTGGGACACTGAAGCTTTCTTT.

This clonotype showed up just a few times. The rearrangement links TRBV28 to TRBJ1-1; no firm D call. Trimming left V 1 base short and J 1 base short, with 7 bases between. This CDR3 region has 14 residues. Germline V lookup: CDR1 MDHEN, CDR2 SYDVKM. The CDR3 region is CASSLSRPNTEAFF. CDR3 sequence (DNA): TGTGCCAGCAGTTTATCGCGGCCGAACACTGAAGCTTTCTTT.

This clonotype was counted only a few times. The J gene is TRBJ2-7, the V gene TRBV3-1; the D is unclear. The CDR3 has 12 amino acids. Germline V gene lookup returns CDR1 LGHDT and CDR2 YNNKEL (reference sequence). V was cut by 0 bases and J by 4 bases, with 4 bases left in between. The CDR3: CASSQDEYEQYF. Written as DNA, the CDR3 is TGTGCCAGCAGCCAAGATGAGTACGAGCAGTACTTC.

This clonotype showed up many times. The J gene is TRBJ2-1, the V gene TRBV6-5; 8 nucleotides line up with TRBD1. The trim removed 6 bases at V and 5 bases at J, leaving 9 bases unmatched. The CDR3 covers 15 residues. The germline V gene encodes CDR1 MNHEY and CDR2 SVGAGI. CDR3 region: CASRLDRGRNNEQFF. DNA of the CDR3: TGTGCCAGCAGACTCGACAGGGGAAGGAACAATGAGCAGTTCTTC.

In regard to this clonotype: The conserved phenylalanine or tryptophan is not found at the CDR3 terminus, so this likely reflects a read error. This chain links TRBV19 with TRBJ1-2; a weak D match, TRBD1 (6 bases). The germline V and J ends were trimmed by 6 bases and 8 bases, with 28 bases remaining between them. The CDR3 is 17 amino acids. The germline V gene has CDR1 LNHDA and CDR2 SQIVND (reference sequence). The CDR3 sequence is CASSSFPQGSPTRGYTI. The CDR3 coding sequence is TGTGCCAGTAGCTCGTTCCCACAGGGAAGCCCAACCCGGGGCTACACCATC.

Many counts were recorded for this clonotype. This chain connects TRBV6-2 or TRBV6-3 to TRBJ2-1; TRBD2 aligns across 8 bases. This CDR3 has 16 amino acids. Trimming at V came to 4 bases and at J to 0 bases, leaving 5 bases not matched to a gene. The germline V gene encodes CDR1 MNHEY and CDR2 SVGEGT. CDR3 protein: CASSFLAGYSYNEQFF. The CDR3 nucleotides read TGTGCCAGCAGTTTCTTAGCGGGATACTCCTACAATGAGCAGTTCTTC.

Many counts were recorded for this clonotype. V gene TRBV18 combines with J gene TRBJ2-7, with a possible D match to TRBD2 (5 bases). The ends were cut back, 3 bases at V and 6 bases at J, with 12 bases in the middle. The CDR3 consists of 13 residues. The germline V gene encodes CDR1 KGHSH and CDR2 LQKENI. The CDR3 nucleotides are TGTGCCAGCTCACCCACGGAGGTGTCCGAGCAGTACGTC. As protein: CASSPTEVSEQYV.

The CDR3 is CASSSPGPADRDEQFF. The CDR3 bases are TGTGCCAGCAGCTCCCCGGGACCAGCAGACAGGGATGAGCAGTTCTTC. This sequence joins TRBV11-2 and TRBJ2-1, with TRBD1 matching over 7 bases. Germline V CDR1 and CDR2: SGHAT, FQNNGV. The junction had 14 bases not matched to a gene; V was cut back by 4 bases and J by 8 bases. This CDR3 is built from 16 residues. Looking up the rest from reference TRBV11-2 and TRBJ2-1 gives the full variable domain: EAGVAQSPRYKIIEKRQSVAFWCNPISGHATLYWYQQILGQGPKLLIQFQNNGVVDDSQLPKDRFSAERLKGVDSTLKIQPAKLEDSAVYLCASSSPGPADRDEQFFGPGTRLTVL.

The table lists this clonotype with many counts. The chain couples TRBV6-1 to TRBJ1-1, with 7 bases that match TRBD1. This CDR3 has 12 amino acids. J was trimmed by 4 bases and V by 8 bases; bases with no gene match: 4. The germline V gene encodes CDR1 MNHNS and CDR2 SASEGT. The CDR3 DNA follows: TGTGCCAGCCGACAGGGAAGCACTGAAGCTTTCTTT. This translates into CASRQGSTEAFF.